The T cell receptor (beta chain) described here comes from a study of T cells after yellow fever vaccination. This clonotype has ten or more counts. The CDR3 covers 16 residues. V was clipped by 3 bases and J by 6 bases; unmatched bases: 7. Germline CDR1 and CDR2: SNHLY and FYNNEI. TCRdb fed the 5' RACE reads into MiXCR, producing one record per CDR3 protein. The sample lists some 300,000 distinct CDR3 sequences, 3.6% seen once, with 20% to 25% in the top ten. Source: PBMCs, taken on the day of the yellow fever booster vaccination. V usage is TRBV2 and J usage is TRBJ2-3; 12 bases agree with TRBD2. The origin of this receptor is a man between 18 and 35 years old who received the YFV17D yellow fever vaccine. CDR3 amino acids: CASSDTRLAGVDTQYF. CDR3 DNA: TGTGCCAGCAGTGATACCCGACTAGCGGGGGTTGATACGCAGTATTTT.